Included here is one T cell receptor (beta chain) sequence, with context. Per the germline V gene, CDR1 is SGHNT and CDR2 is YENEEA. Trimming at V came to 5 bases and at J to 6 bases, leaving 8 bases not matched to a gene. The CDR3 runs to 14 residues. The donors were members of the validation cohort comprising approximately 110 subjects, separate from the roughly 730-subject first cohort. Sequenced by immunoSEQ multiplex PCR; TCRdb stores in-frame clones only, minus some. The data show roughly 310,000 clones, approximately 85% seen once. The sample comes from a study of cytomegalovirus exposure and HLA in healthy donors.

The sequence derives from a man aged 25-45 years in good health and CMV-seronegative. This sequence joins TRBV11-3 and TRBJ2-3, with 7 bases lining up with TRBD1. The specimen sequenced was PBMCs. In DNA, the CDR3 is TGTGCCAGCAGCCGACAGGGTAGAGGGGATACGCAGTATTTT. Amino acids: CASSRQGRGDTQYF.